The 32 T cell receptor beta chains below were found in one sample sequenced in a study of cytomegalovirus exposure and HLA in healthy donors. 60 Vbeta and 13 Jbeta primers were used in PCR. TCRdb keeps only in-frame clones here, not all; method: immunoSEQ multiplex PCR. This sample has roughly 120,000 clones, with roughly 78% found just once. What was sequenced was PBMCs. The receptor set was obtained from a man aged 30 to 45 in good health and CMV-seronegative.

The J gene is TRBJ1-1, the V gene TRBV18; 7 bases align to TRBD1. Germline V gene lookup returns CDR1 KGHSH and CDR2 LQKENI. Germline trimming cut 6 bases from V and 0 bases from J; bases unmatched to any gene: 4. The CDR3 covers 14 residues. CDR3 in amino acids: CASSLGQMNTEAFF. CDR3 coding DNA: TGTGCCAGCTCGTTGGGACAGATGAACACTGAAGCTTTCTTT.

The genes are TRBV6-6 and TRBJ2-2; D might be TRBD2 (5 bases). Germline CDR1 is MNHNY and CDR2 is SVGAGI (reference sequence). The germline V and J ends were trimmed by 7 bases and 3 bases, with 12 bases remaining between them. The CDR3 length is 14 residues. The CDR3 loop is CASKKGSDTGELFF. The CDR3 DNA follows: TGTGCCAGCAAAAAAGGGAGCGACACCGGGGAGCTGTTTTTT.

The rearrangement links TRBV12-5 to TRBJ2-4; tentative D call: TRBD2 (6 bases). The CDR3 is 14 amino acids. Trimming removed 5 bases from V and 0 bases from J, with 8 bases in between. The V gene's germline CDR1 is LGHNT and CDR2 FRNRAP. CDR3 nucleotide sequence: TGTGCTAGTGGTAGGGGACTAGCCAAAAACATTCAGTACTTC. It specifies CASGRGLAKNIQYF.

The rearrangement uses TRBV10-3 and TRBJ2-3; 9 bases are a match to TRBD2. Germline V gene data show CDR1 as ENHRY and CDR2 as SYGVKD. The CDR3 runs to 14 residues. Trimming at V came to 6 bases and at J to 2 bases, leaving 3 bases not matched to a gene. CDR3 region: CAISVAGDTDTQYF. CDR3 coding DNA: TGTGCCATCAGCGTAGCGGGGGACACAGATACGCAGTATTTT.

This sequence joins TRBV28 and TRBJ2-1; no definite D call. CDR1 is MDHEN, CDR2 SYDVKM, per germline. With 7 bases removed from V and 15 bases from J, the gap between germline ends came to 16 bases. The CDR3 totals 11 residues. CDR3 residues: CASTNTGSLFF. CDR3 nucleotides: TGTGCCAGCACCAATACGGGTAGCCTGTTCTTC. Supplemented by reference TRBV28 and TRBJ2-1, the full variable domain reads DVKVTQSSRYLVKRTGEKVFLECVQDMDHENMFWYRQDPGLGLRLIYFSYDVKMKEKGDIPEGYSVSREKKERFSLILESASTNQTSMYLCASTNTGSLFFGPGTRLTVL.

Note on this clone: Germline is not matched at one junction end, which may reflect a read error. CDR3 DNA sequence: TGTGCCAGTATTCCAACCGTTAGGGGCGGGGGCTACCCCTTC. This translates into CASIPTVRGGGYPF. The V call is TRBV19, the J call TRBJ1-2; D is possibly TRBD1 (6 bases). The length of the CDR3 is 14 residues. Germline lookup yields CDR1 LNHDA and CDR2 SQIVND (reference sequence).

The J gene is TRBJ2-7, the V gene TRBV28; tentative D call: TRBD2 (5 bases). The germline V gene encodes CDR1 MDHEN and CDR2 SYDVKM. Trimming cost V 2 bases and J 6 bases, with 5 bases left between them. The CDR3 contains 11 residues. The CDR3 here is CASSLEGEQYF. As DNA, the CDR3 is TGTGCCAGCAGTTTAGAGGGCGAGCAGTACTTC.

CDR3 in DNA: TGTGCCAGCAGTGACCCAGACAGGAACACCGGGGAGCTGTTTTTT. Protein: CASSDPDRNTGELFF. The rearrangement links TRBV2 to TRBJ2-2; tentatively, D is TRBD1 (5 bases). Germline V gene data show CDR1 as SNHLY and CDR2 as FYNNEI. The length of the CDR3 is 15 residues. V dropped 3 bases and J dropped 1 base, with 9 bases sitting between them.

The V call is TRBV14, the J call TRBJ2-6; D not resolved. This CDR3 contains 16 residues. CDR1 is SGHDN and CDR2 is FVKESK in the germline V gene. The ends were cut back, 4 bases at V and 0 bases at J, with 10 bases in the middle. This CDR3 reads CASSPRILSGANVLTF. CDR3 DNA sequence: TGTGCCAGCAGCCCCCGCATACTCTCTGGGGCCAACGTCCTGACTTTC.

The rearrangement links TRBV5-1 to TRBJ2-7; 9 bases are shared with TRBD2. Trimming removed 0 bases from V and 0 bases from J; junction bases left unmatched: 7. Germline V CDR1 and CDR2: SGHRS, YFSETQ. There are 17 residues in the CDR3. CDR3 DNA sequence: TGCGCCAGCAGCTTGGCTGCTAGCGGGGACCTCTCCTACGAGCAGTACTTC. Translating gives CASSLAASGDLSYEQYF.

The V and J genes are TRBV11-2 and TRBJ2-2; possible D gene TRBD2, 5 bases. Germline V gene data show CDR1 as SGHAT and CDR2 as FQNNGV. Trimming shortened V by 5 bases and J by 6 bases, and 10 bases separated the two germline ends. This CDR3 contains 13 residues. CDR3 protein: CASSITRAGELFF. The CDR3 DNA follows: TGTGCCAGCAGCATAACTAGGGCCGGGGAGCTGTTTTTT.

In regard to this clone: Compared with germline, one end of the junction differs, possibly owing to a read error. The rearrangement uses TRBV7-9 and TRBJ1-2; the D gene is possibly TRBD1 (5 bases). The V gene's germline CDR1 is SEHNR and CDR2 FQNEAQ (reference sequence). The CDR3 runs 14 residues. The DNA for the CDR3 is TGTGCCAGCAGCTTAGGAGAAGGGGTGGATGGCTACCCCTTC. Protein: CASSLGEGVDGYPF.

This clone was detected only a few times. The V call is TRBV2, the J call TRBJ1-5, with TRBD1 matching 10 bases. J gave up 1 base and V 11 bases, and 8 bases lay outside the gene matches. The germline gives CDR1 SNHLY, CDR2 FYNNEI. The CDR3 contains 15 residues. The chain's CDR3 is CAGGTGAGSNQPQHF. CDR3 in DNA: TGTGCCGGGGGGACAGGGGCGGGCAGCAATCAGCCCCAGCATTTT.

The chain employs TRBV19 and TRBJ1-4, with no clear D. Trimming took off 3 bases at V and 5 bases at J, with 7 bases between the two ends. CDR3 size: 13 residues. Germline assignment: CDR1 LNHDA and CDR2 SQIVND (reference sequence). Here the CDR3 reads CASSMQANEKLFF. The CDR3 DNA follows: TGTGCCAGTAGTATGCAAGCAAATGAAAAACTGTTTTTT.

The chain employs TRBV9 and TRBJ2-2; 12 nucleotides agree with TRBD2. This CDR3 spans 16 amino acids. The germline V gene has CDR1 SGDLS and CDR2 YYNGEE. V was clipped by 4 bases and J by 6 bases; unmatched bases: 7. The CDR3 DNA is TGTGCCAGCAGCTCGGGGACTAGCGGGCTACCCGGGGAGCTGTTTTTT. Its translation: CASSSGTSGLPGELFF.

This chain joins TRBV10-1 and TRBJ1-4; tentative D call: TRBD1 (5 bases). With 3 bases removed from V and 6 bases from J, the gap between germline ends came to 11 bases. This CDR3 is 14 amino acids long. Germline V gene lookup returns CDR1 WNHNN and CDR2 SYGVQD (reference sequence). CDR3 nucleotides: TGCGCCAGCAGTGAAACGGGACTGGATGAAAAACTGTTTTTT. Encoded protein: CASSETGLDEKLFF.

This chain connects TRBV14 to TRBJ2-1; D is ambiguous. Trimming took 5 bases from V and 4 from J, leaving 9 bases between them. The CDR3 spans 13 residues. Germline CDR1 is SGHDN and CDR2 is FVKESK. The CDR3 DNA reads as TGTGCCAGCAGCGTAGACTGGTACAATGAGCAGTTCTTC. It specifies CASSVDWYNEQFF.

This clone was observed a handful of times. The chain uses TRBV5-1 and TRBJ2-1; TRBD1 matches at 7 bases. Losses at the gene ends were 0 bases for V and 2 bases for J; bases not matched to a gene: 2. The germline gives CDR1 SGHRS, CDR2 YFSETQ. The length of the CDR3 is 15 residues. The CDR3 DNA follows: TGCGCCAGCAGCTTGGTCCAGGGGGCCTACAATGAGCAGTTCTTC. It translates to CASSLVQGAYNEQFF. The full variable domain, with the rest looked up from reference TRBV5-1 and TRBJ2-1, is KAGVTQTPRYLIKTRGQQVTLSCSPISGHRSVSWYQQTPGQGLQFLFEYFSETQRNKGNFPGRFSGRQFSNSRSEMNVSTLELGDSALYLCASSLVQGAYNEQFFGPGTRLTVL.

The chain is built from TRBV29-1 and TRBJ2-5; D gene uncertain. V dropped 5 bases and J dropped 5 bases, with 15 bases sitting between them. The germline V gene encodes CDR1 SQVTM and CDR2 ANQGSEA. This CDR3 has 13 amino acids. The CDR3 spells CSVTTLNGETQYF. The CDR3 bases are TGCAGCGTTACGACACTCAATGGGGAGACCCAGTACTTC.

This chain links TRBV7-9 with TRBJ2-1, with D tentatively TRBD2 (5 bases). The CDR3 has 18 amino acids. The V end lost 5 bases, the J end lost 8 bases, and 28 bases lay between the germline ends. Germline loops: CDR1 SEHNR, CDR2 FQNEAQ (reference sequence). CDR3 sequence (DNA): TGTGCCAGCAGCCCTACCCTTGGACTGCCCCTAAATTACGATGAGCAGTTCTTC. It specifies CASSPTLGLPLNYDEQFF.

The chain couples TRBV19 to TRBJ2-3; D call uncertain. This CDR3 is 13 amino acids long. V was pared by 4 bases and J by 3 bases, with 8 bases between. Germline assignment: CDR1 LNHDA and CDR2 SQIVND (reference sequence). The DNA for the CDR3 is TGTGCCAGTAGTAAGCCAGGAACAGATACGCAGTATTTT. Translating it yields CASSKPGTDTQYF.

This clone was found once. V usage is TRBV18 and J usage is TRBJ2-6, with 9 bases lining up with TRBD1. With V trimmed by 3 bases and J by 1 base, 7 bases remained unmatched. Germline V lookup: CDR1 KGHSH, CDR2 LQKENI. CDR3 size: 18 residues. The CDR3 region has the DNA TGTGCCAGCTCACCGTCGGGACAGGGAACTTCTGGGGCCAACGTCCTGACTTTC. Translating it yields CASSPSGQGTSGANVLTF.

The CDR3 DNA is TGCGCCAGCAGCTTACCTAGAGCGGGTGGCCAAGAGACCCAGTACTTC. Translation gives CASSLPRAGGQETQYF. This chain connects TRBV5-1 to TRBJ2-5; TRBD2 is a possible D gene (6 bases). Germline V gene sequence: CDR1 SGHRS, CDR2 YFSETQ. This CDR3 has 16 residues. V lost 2 bases and J lost 1, with 15 bases in between.

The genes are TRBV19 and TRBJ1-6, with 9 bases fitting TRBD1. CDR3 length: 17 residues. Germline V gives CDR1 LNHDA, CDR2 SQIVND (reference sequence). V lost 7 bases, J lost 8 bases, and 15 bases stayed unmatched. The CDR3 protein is CASTPRTGAERDSPLHF. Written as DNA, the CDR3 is TGTGCCAGTACACCGCGGACAGGGGCCGAACGCGATTCACCCCTCCACTTT.

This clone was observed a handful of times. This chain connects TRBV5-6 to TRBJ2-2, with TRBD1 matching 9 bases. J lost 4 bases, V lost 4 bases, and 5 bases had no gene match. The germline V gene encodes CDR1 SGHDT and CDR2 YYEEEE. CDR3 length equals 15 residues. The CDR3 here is CASSNRDRVTGELFF. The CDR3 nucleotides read TGTGCCAGCAGCAACCGGGACAGGGTCACCGGGGAGCTGTTTTTT.

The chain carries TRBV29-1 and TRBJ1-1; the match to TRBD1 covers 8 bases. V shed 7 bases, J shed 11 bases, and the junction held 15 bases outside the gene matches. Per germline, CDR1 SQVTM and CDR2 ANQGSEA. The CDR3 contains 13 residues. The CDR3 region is CSGIPTGDGGAFF. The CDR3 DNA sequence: TGCAGCGGTATCCCGACAGGGGACGGCGGGGCTTTCTTT.

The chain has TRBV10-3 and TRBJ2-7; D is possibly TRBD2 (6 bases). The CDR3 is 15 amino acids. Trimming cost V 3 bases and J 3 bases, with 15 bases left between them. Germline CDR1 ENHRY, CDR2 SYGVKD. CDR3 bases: TGTGCCATCAGTGACTGGGGCGGGACCCACTACGAGCAGTACTTC. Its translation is CAISDWGGTHYEQYF.

CDR3 nucleotides: TGTGCCAGCAGCAAAGCCGGGACTCGCCTAGTAGAGCAGTACTTC. Protein sequence: CASSKAGTRLVEQYF. The chain uses TRBV21-1 and TRBJ2-5; TRBD2 was called by the table and not checked on the DNA. TRBV21-1 is given as a pseudogene. The CDR3 loop spans 15 amino acids.

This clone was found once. CDR3 sequence: CASSPEQGTWYGYTF. In nucleotides, the CDR3 is TGTGCCAGCAGCCCCGAACAGGGGACCTGGTATGGCTACACCTTC. This chain uses TRBV28 with TRBJ1-2; 7 bases match TRBD1. The junction had 12 bases not matched to a gene; V was cut back by 6 bases and J by 5 bases. The CDR3 sequence is 15 residues long. CDR1 and CDR2 (germline): MDHEN, SYDVKM.

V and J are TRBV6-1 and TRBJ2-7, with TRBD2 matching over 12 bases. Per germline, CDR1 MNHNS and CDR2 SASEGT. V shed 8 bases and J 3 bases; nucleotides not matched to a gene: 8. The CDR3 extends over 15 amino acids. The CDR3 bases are TGTGCCAGCTCCCGTCCGACTAGCGGGAGCTACGAGCAGTACTTC. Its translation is CASSRPTSGSYEQYF.

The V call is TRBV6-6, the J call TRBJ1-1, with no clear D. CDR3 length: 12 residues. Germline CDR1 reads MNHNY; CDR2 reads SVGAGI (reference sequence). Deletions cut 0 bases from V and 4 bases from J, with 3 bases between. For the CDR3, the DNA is TGTGCCAGCAGTTACTCACTCACTGAAGCTTTCTTT. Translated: CASSYSLTEAFF.

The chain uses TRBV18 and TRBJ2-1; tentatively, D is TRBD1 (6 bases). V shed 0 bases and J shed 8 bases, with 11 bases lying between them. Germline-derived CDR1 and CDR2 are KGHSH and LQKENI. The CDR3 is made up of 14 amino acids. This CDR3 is CASSPPDSIYEQFF. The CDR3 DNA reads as TGTGCCAGCTCACCACCGGACAGTATCTATGAGCAGTTCTTC.